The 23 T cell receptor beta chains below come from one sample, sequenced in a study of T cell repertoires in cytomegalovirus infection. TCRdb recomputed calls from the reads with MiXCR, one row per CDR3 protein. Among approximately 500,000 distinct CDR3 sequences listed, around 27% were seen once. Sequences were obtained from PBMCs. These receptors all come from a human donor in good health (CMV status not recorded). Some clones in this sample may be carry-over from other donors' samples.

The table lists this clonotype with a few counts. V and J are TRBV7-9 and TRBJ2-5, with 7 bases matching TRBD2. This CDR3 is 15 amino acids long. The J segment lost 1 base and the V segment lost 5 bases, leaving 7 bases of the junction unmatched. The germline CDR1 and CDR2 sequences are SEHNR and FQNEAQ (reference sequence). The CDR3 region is CASSGEAGPQETQYF. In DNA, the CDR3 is TGTGCCAGCAGCGGTGAAGCGGGACCCCAAGAGACCCAGTACTTC.

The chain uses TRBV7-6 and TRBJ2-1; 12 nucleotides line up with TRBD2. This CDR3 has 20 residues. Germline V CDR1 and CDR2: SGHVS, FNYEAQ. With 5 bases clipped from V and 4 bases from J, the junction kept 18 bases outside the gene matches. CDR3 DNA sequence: TGTGCCAGCAGCCCCCCAAGCGGTGCTAGCGGGAGGGCCTATTACAATGAGCAGTTCTTC. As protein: CASSPPSGASGRAYYNEQFF.

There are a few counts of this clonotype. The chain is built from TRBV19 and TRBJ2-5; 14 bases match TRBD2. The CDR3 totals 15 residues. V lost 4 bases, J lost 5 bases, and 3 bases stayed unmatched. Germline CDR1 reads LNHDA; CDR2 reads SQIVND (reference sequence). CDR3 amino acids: CASSTGTSGSETQYF. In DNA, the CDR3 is TGTGCCAGTAGTACCGGGACTAGCGGGAGTGAGACCCAGTACTTC.

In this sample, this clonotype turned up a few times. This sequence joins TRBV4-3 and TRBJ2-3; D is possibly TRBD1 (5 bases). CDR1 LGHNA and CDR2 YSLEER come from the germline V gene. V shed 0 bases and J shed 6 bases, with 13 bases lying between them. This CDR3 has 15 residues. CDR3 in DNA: TGCGCCAGCAGCCAAGATAATAGGGGCGTTGATACGCAGTATTTT. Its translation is CASSQDNRGVDTQYF.

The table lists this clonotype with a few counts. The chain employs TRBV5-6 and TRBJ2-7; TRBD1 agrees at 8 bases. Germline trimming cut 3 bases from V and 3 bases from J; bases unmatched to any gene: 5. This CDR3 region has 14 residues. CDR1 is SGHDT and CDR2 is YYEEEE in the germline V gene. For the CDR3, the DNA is TGTGCCAGCAGCTCGTACACAGGGGGCTACGAGCAGTACTTC. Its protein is CASSSYTGGYEQYF.

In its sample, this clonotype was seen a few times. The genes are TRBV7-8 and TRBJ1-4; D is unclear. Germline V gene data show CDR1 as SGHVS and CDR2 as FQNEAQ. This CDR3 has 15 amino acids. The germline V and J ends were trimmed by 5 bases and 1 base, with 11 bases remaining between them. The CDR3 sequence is CASSRTRETNEKLFF. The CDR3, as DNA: TGTGCCAGCAGCCGAACCCGGGAAACTAATGAAAAACTGTTTTTT. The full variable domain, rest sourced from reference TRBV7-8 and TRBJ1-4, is GAGVSQSPRYKVAKRGQDVALRCDPISGHVSLFWYQQALGQGPEFLTYFQNEAQLDKSGLPSDRFFAERPEGSVSTLKIQRTQQEDSAVYLCASSRTRETNEKLFFGSGTQLSVL.

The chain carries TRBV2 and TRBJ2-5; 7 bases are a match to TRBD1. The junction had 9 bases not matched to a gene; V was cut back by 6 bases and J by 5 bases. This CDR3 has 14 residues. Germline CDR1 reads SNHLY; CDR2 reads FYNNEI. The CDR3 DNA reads TGTGCCAGCAGAAACAACAGGGGTGAGGAGACCCAGTACTTC. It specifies CASRNNRGEETQYF.

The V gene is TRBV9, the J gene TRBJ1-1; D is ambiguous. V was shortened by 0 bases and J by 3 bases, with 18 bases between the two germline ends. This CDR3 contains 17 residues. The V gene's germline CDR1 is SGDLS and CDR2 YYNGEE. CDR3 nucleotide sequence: TGTGCCAGCAGCGTAGGACTAACGGAATTTCGGGACACTGAAGCTTTCTTT. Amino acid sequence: CASSVGLTEFRDTEAFF. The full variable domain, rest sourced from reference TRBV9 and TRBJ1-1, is DSGVTQTPKHLITATGQRVTLRCSPRSGDLSVYWYQQSLDQGLQFLIQYYNGEERAKGNILERFSAQQFPDLHSELNLSSLELGDSALYFCASSVGLTEFRDTEAFFGQGTRLTVV.

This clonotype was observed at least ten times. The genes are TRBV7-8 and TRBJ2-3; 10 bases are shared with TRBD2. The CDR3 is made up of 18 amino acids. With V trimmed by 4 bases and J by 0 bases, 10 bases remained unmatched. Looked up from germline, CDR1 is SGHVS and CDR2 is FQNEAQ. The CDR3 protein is CASSSTPRLAGSTDTQYF. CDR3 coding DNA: TGTGCCAGCAGCTCCACCCCCAGACTAGCGGGTAGCACAGATACGCAGTATTTT.

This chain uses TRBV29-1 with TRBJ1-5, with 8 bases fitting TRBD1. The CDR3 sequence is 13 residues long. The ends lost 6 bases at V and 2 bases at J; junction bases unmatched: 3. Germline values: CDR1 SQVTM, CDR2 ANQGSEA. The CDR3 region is CSVETGGNQPQHF. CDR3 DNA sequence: TGCAGCGTAGAGACAGGGGGCAATCAGCCCCAGCATTTT.

The CDR3, as DNA: TGTGCCAGCAGCCCCTTTTCGCTTGAGCAGTTCTTC. It yields the protein CASSPFSLEQFF. This rearrangement joins TRBV12-3 or TRBV12-4 to TRBJ2-1; D gene ambiguous. Trimming took 6 bases from V and 9 from J, leaving 12 bases between them. The CDR3 length is 12 residues.

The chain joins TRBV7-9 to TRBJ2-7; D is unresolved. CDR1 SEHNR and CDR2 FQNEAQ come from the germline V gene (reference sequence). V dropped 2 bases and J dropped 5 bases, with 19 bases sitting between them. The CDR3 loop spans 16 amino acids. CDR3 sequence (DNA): TGTGCCAGCAGCTTAAGGTCGAGGAGAGGTGTCCACGAGCAGTACTTC. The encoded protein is CASSLRSRRGVHEQYF.

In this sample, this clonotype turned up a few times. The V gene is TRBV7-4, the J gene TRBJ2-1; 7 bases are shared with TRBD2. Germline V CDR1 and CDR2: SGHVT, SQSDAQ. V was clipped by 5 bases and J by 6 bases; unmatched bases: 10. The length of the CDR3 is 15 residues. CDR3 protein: CASSKAGRASNEQFF. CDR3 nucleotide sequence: TGTGCCAGCAGCAAAGCGGGACGGGCGTCCAATGAGCAGTTCTTC.

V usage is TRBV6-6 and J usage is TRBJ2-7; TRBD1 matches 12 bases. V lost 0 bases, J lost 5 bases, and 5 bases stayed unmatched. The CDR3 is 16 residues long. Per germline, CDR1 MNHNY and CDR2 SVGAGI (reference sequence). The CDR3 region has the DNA TGTGCCAGCAGTTACTCCGGGACAGGGGGCGCGGACGAGCAGTACGTC. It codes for CASSYSGTGGADEQYV.

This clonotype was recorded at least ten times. The CDR3 region has the DNA TGTGCCAGCAGCTTCTCGACTAGCCGTCAATTATTCAATGAGCAGTTCTTC. Its protein product is CASSFSTSRQLFNEQFF. This rearrangement joins TRBV7-6 to TRBJ2-1; TRBD2 aligns across 7 bases. This CDR3 is 17 amino acids long. Germline CDR1 SGHVS, CDR2 FNYEAQ. The ends lost 3 bases at V and 6 bases at J; junction bases unmatched: 14.

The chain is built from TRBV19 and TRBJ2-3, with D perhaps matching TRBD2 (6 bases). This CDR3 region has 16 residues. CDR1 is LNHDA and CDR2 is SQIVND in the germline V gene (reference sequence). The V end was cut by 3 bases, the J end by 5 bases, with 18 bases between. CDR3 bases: TGTGCCAGTAGTATGCGGCGGGGACCCATGGAAGATACGCAGTATTTT. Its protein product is CASSMRRGPMEDTQYF.

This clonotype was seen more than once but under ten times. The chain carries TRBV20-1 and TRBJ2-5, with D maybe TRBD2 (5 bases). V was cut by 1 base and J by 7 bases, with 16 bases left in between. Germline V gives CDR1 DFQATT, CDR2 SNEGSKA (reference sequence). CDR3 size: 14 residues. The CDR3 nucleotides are TGCAGTGCTAGAGCCCCGGACGGCGCGGGGACCCAGTACTTC. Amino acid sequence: CSARAPDGAGTQYF.

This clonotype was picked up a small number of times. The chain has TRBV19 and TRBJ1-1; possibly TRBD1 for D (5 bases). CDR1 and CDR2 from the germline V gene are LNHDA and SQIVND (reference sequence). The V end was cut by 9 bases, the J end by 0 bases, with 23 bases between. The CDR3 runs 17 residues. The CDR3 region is CASRAGLKRGLNTEAFF. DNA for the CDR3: TGTGCCAGCCGGGCCGGGCTAAAAAGGGGTTTGAACACTGAAGCTTTCTTT.

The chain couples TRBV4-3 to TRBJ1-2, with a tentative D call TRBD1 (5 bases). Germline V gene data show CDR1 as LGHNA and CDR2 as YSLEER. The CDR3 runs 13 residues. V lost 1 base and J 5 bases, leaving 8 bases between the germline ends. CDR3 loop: CASSQGDSYGYTF. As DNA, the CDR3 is TGCGCCAGCAGCCAAGGCGACAGTTATGGCTACACCTTC.

Written as DNA, the CDR3 is TGTGCCAGCAGCCCAACCCCCGGAAGCCTCAATGAGCAGTTCTTC. It yields the protein CASSPTPGSLNEQFF. The rearrangement uses TRBV7-2 and TRBJ2-1; D gene unclear. Trimming took 5 bases from V and 6 from J, leaving 17 bases between them. The CDR3 has 15 residues. CDR1 and CDR2 from the germline V gene are SGHTA and FQGNSA.

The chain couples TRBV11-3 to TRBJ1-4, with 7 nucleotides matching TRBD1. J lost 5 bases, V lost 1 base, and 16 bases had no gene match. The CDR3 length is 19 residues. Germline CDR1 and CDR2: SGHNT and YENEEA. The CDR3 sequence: CASSLGARGTAWGNEKLFF. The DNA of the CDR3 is TGTGCCAGCAGCTTAGGAGCGAGGGGGACAGCTTGGGGGAATGAAAAACTGTTTTTT. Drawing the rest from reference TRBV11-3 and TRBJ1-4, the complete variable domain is EAGVVQSPRYKIIEKKQPVAFWCNPISGHNTLYWYLQNLGQGPELLIRYENEEAVDDSQLPKDRFSAERLKGVDSTLKIQPAELGDSAVYLCASSLGARGTAWGNEKLFFGSGTQLSVL.

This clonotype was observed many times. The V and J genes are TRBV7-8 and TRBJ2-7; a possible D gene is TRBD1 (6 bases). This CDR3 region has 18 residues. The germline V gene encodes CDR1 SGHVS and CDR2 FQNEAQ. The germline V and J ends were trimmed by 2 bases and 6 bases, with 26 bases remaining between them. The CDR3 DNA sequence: TGTGCCAGCAGCTTAAGTCATCCACTCACAGGGTTAGGATTCGAGCAGTACTTC. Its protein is CASSLSHPLTGLGFEQYF.

The CDR3 region is CASSALGWGSTDTQYF. DNA of the CDR3: TGTGCCAGCAGCGCTCTTGGCTGGGGGAGCACAGATACGCAGTATTTT. This sequence joins TRBV9 and TRBJ2-3; D may be TRBD1 or TRBD2 (5 bases each). Deletions cut 3 bases from V and 0 bases from J, with 14 bases between. The CDR3 runs to 16 residues. Germline loops: CDR1 SGDLS, CDR2 YYNGEE.